This T cell receptor delta chain appears in the sequencing data of a study of gamma-delta chains in newborns, infants, children. Study details: Microbial exposure reportedly drives polyclonal innate γδ T cell expansion after birth.

There are a few counts of this clone. The junction shows a germline mismatch at one end, possibly a read error. TCRdb reprocessed the reads using CATT. Of around 6,700 delta-chain clones detected, about 0.66% appear once; the ten largest clones hold around 15%. The source material was blood. The sequence was collected from a child who was a newborn, infant or young child, either healthy, febrile or measles-vaccinated (not recorded which).

This CDR3 reads CACDTYGLGDNRSRDTRQMFF. The CDR3 nucleotides read TGTGCCTGTGACACCTACGGACTGGGGGACAATCGCTCCCGGGACACCCGACAGATGTTTTTC. The gene calls are TRDV2 and TRDJ3; 9 nucleotides line up with TRDD3. Germline values: CDR1 GEAIGNYY, CDR2 EKD. This CDR3 is built from 21 residues.